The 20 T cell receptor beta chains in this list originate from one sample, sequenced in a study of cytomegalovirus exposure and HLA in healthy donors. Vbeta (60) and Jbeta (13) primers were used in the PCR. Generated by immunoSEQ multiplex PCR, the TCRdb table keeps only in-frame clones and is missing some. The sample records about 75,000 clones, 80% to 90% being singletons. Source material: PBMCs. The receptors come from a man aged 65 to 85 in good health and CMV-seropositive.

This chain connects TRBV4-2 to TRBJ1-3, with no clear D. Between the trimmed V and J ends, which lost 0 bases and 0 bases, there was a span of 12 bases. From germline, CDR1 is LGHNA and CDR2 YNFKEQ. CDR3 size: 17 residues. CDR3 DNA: TGTGCCAGCAGCCAAGATTTAGCGTCGTACTCTGGAAACACCATATATTTT. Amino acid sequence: CASSQDLASYSGNTIYF.

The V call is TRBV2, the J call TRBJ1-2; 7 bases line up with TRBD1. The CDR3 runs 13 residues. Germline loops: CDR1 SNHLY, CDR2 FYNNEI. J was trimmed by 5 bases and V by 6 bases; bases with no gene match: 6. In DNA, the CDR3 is TGTGCCAGCAGCTTGGACAGGCGGTATGGCTACACCTTC. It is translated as CASSLDRRYGYTF.

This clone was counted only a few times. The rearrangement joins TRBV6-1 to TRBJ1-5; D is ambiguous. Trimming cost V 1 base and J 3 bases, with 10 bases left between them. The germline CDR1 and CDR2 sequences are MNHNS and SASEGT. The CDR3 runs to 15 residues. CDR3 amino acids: CASSEEGGINQPQHF. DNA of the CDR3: TGTGCCAGCAGTGAAGAGGGCGGGATCAATCAGCCCCAGCATTTT.

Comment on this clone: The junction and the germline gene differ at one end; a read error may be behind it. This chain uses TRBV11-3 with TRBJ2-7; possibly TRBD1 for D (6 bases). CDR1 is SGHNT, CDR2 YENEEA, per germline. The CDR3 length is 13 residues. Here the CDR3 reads CVSSLVAGAEQYF. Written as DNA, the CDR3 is TGTGTCAGCAGCTTAGTTGCAGGGGCCGAGCAGTACTTC.

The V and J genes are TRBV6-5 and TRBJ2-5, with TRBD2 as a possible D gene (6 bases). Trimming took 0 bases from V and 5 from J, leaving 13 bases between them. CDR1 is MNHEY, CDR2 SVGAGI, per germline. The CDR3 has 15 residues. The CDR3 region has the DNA TGTGCCAGCAGTTACTCGTCCGTGGCGGGGGAGACCCAGTACTTC. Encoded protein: CASSYSSVAGETQYF.

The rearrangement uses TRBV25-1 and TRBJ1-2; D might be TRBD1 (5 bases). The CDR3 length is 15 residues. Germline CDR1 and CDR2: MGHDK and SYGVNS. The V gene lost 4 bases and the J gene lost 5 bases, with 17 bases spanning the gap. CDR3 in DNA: TGTGCCAGCAGTGCAGCCGATTGGGGCTGGTATGGCTACACCTTC. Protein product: CASSAADWGWYGYTF.

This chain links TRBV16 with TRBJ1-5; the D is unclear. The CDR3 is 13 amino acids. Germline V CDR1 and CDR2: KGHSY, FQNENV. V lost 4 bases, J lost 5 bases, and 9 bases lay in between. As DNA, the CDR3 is TGTGCCAGCAGCCTGAGGGTGGATCAGCCCCAGCATTTT. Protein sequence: CASSLRVDQPQHF.

CDR3 protein: CASSQGLITDTQYF. The DNA of the CDR3 is TGTGCCAGCAGCCAGGGACTCATCACAGATACGCAGTATTTT. The rearrangement links TRBV5-8 to TRBJ2-3, with D possibly matching TRBD2 (6 bases). V lost 4 bases, J lost 2 bases, and 11 bases lay in between. Germline values: CDR1 SGHTS, CDR2 YDEGEE. The CDR3 totals 14 residues. The full variable domain, its missing parts supplied by reference TRBV5-8 and TRBJ2-3, is EAGVTQSPTHLIKTRGQQATLRCSPISGHTSVYWYQQALGLGLQFLLWYDEGEERNRGNFPPRFSGRQFPNYSSELNVNALELEDSALYLCASSQGLITDTQYFGPGTRLTVL.

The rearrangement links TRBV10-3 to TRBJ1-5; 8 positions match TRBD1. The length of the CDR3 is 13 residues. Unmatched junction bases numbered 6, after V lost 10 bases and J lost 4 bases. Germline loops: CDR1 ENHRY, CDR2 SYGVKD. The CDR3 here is CASSDRENQPQHF. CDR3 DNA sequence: TGTGCCAGCTCGGACAGGGAGAATCAGCCCCAGCATTTT.

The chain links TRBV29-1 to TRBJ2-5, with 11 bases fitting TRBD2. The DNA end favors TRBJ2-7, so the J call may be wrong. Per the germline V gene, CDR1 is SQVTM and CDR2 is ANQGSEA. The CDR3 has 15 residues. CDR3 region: CSVGPRLAGRYEQYF. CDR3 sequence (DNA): TGCAGCGTTGGGCCCAGACTAGCGGGACGGTACGAGCAGTACTTC.

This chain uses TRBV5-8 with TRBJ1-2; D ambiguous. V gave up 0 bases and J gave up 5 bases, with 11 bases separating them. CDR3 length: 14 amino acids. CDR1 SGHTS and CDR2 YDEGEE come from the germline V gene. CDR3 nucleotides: TGTGCCAGCAGCTTGGTGGGAGTTCTGTATGGCTACACCTTC. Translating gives CASSLVGVLYGYTF.

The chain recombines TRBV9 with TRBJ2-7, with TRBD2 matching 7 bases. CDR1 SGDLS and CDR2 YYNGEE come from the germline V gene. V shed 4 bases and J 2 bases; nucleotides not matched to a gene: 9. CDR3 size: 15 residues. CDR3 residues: CASSWGWGGTYEQYF. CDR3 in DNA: TGTGCCAGCAGCTGGGGATGGGGGGGGACCTACGAGCAGTACTTC.

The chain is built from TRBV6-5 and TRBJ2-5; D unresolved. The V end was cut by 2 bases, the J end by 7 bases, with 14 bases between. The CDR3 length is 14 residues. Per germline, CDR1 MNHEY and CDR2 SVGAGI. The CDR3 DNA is TGTGCCAGCAGTTACGCGCCCCGGGTTGGGACCCAGTACTTC. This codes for CASSYAPRVGTQYF.

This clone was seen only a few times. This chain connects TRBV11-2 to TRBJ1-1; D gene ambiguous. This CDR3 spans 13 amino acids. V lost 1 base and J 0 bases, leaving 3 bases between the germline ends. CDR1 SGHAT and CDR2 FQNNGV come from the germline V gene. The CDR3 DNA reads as TGTGCCAGCAGCTTAGCTGTGAACACTGAAGCTTTCTTT. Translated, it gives CASSLAVNTEAFF.

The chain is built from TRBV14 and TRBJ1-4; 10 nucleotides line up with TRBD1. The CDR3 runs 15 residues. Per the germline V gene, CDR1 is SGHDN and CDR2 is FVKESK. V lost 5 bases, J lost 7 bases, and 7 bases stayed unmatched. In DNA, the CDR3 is TGTGCCAGCAGCTCCCGGGACAGGGGACGTGAAAAACTGTTTTTT. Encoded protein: CASSSRDRGREKLFF.

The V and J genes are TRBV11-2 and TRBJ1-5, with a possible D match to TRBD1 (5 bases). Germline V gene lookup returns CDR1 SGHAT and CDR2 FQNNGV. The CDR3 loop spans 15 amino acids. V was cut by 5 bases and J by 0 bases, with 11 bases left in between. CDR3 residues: CASSARGGSNQPQHF. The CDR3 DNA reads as TGTGCCAGCAGCGCCCGGGGGGGTAGCAATCAGCCCCAGCATTTT.

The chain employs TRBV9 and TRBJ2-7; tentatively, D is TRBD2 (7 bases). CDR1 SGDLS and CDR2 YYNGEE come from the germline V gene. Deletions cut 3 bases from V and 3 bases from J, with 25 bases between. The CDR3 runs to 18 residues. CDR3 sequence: CASSEGSRGGAGNYEQYF. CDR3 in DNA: TGTGCCAGCAGCGAGGGGTCCCGTGGGGGGGCCGGAAACTACGAGCAGTACTTC.

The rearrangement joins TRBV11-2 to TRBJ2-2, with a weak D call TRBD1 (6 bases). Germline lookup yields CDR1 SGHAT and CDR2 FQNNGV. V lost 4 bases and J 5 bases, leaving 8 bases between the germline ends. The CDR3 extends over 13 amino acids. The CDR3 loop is CASSSQGTGELFF. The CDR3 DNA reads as TGTGCCAGCAGCTCCCAGGGGACCGGGGAGCTGTTTTTT.

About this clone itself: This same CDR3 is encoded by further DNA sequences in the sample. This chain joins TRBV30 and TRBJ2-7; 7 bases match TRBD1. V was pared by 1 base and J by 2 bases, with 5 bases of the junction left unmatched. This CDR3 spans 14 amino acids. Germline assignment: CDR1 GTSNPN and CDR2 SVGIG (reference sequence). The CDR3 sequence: CAWSGQGPTYEQYF. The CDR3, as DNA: TGTGCCTGGAGTGGACAGGGCCCCACCTACGAGCAGTACTTC.

The CDR3 sequence is CASSEGTGASYEQYF. The CDR3 DNA reads as TGTGCCAGCTCAGAAGGGACAGGGGCCTCCTACGAGCAGTACTTC. The V and J genes are TRBV18 and TRBJ2-7; 10 nucleotides align to TRBD1. The CDR3 runs to 15 residues. J gave up 0 bases and V 5 bases, and 4 bases lay outside the gene matches. CDR1 is KGHSH, CDR2 LQKENI, per germline.